These 28 T cell receptor beta chains share one sample of origin, sequenced in a study of shared clonotypes between healthy human individuals. Clones were sequenced by immunoSEQ multiplex PCR, and TCRdb holds only the in-frame ones, with some missing. The data show roughly 1 million clones, with around three quarters seen just once and around 0.47% held by the top ten. Material for sequencing was memory CD4+ T cells from PBMCs. The subset is: CD45RA-negative fraction. These receptors came from a man younger than 30 in good health. Some clones in this sample may be carry-over from other donors' samples.

The genes are TRBV5-1 and TRBJ2-5, with a tentative D call TRBD2 (6 bases). Trimming shortened V by 0 bases and J by 4 bases, and 13 bases separated the two germline ends. Germline loops: CDR1 SGHRS, CDR2 YFSETQ. There are 15 residues in the CDR3. In nucleotides, the CDR3 is TGCGCCAGCAGCTTGGTGGGGGGAGGTGGAGAGACCCAGTACTTC. It yields the protein CASSLVGGGGETQYF.

Here the CDR3 reads CASSERAYGDQPQHF. The CDR3 DNA is TGTGCCAGCAGTGAACGGGCCTACGGGGATCAGCCCCAGCATTTT. The V call is TRBV2, the J call TRBJ1-5, with unresolved D. This CDR3 has 15 residues. Deletions cut 2 bases from V and 5 bases from J, with 13 bases between. Germline V gives CDR1 SNHLY, CDR2 FYNNEI.

This chain links TRBV11-2 with TRBJ2-3; the match to TRBD2 covers 13 bases. The V segment lost 2 bases and the J segment 6 bases; nucleotides outside the gene matches: 5. CDR3 length: 16 amino acids. Germline CDR1 SGHAT, CDR2 FQNNGV. The CDR3 DNA reads as TGTGCCAGCAGCTTAATGACTAGCGGGAGGAGGGATACGCAGTATTTT. This translates into CASSLMTSGRRDTQYF.

The rearrangement links TRBV11-2 to TRBJ2-1, with D possibly matching TRBD1 (6 bases). The CDR3 is 15 residues long. V was cut by 5 bases and J by 5 bases, with 16 bases left in between. The germline V gene has CDR1 SGHAT and CDR2 FQNNGV. This chain's CDR3 is CASSPGTNFDNEQFF. The CDR3 DNA reads as TGTGCCAGCAGCCCCGGGACAAACTTCGACAATGAGCAGTTCTTC.

Worth noting for this clone: It is likely a read error: a sequence one base away is far more abundant. The rearrangement links TRBV6-5 to TRBJ2-2; D not certain. V lost 5 bases and J lost 6, with 10 bases in between. The germline V gene has CDR1 MNHEY and CDR2 SVGAGI. The CDR3 extends over 13 amino acids. The CDR3 here is CASSPGRAGELFF. The CDR3 bases are TGTGCCAGCAGTCCTGGCAGAGCCGGGGAGCTGTTTTTT.

The J gene is TRBJ2-7, the V gene TRBV29-1; no clear D. Trimming removed 4 bases from V and 2 bases from J, with 12 bases in between. The CDR3 runs to 13 residues. The germline CDR1 and CDR2 sequences are SQVTM and ANQGSEA. CDR3 sequence: CSVVGSYPYEQYF. As DNA, the CDR3 is TGCAGCGTTGTGGGCAGCTATCCCTACGAGCAGTACTTC.

The chain joins TRBV7-2 to TRBJ2-7, with D tentatively TRBD1 or TRBD2 (6 bases each). The CDR3 has 16 amino acids. Trimming cost V 5 bases and J 0 bases, with 17 bases left between them. Germline V lookup: CDR1 SGHTA, CDR2 FQGNSA. The DNA of the CDR3 is TGTGCCAGCAGCAACCCGGGGGCAGGGAGCTCCTACGAGCAGTACTTC. Its protein is CASSNPGAGSSYEQYF.

The chain carries TRBV28 and TRBJ2-7; D not resolved. Germline CDR1 is MDHEN and CDR2 is SYDVKM. The CDR3 has 15 amino acids. Trimming removed 3 bases at V and 4 bases at J, with 16 bases between. In nucleotides, the CDR3 is TGTGCCAGCAGTTTTGGTAGCCGGCAACGTTACGAGCAGTACTTC. Protein sequence: CASSFGSRQRYEQYF.

This clone was detected only a few times. The chain employs TRBV28 and TRBJ2-7, with TRBD2 identical over 7 bases. Per the germline V gene, CDR1 is MDHEN and CDR2 is SYDVKM. The trim removed 3 bases at V and 0 bases at J, leaving 2 bases unmatched. The CDR3 runs to 14 residues. CDR3 DNA sequence: TGTGCCAGCAGTTTTCTAGCGGCCTCCTACGAGCAGTACTTC. Amino acid sequence: CASSFLAASYEQYF. The variable domain in full, with the rest retrieved from reference TRBV28 and TRBJ2-7, is DVKVTQSSRYLVKRTGEKVFLECVQDMDHENMFWYRQDPGLGLRLIYFSYDVKMKEKGDIPEGYSVSREKKERFSLILESASTNQTSMYLCASSFLAASYEQYFGPGTRLTVT.

This clone was detected only a few times. This chain connects TRBV28 to TRBJ1-1, with D hard to call. Germline CDR1 and CDR2: MDHEN and SYDVKM. The CDR3 is made up of 14 amino acids. With 1 base removed from V and 6 bases from J, the gap between germline ends came to 12 bases. CDR3 in amino acids: CASSLYLGIAEAFF. CDR3 nucleotide sequence: TGTGCCAGCAGTTTATATCTGGGGATCGCTGAAGCTTTCTTT.

The chain carries TRBV11-2 and TRBJ1-4; no clear D gene. V dropped 5 bases and J dropped 12 bases, with 13 bases sitting between them. Germline CDR1 SGHAT, CDR2 FQNNGV. The CDR3 is made up of 12 amino acids. The CDR3 region has the DNA TGTGCCAGCAGCCTAGTTTACGAAGAACTGTTTTTT. Amino acids: CASSLVYEELFF.

Written as DNA, the CDR3 is TGCGCCAGCGGAATTGGGGGGACCTCCTACAATGAGCAGTTCTTC. Translation gives CASGIGGTSYNEQFF. The gene calls are TRBV5-1 and TRBJ2-1; D perhaps matches TRBD2 (6 bases). The CDR3 spans 15 residues. The V gene lost 7 bases and the J gene lost 0 bases, with 14 bases spanning the gap. CDR1 and CDR2 (germline): SGHRS, YFSETQ.

This chain uses TRBV7-2 with TRBJ2-1, with D hard to call. The CDR3 is 15 amino acids. Trimming took off 2 bases at V and 3 bases at J, with 11 bases between the two ends. CDR1 and CDR2 from the germline V gene are SGHTA and FQGNSA. The CDR3 DNA reads TGTGCCAGCAGCTTATGGAACCTGGGCTACAATGAGCAGTTCTTC. This translates into CASSLWNLGYNEQFF.

This clone turned up a few times. CDR3 nucleotide sequence: TGTGCCAGCTCACCACGGAGGGATGAAAAACTGTTTTTT. The encoded protein is CASSPRRDEKLFF. This chain uses TRBV18 with TRBJ1-4, with D unresolved. CDR3 size: 13 residues. Germline CDR1 and CDR2: KGHSH and LQKENI. The V gene lost 1 base and the J gene lost 6 bases, with 6 bases spanning the gap.

The chain carries TRBV6-1 and TRBJ2-7; TRBD1 aligns across 9 bases. CDR1 and CDR2 (germline): MNHNS, SASEGT. CDR3 length equals 15 residues. With 6 bases clipped from V and 0 bases from J, the junction kept 6 bases outside the gene matches. The CDR3 protein is CASRTDRGSSYEQYF. In DNA, the CDR3 is TGTGCCAGCAGGACGGACAGGGGAAGCTCCTACGAGCAGTACTTC.

This clone has only one observation. J is TRBJ2-7 and V is TRBV27, with 7 bases fitting TRBD1. Germline V gene data show CDR1 as MNHEY and CDR2 as SMNVEV (reference sequence). V was pared by 5 bases and J by 4 bases, with 14 bases of the junction left unmatched. This CDR3 spans 16 amino acids. CDR3 residues: CASSRKPIHRGYEQYF. The CDR3 DNA reads as TGTGCCAGCAGTCGTAAACCGATACACAGGGGTTACGAGCAGTACTTC.

The chain recombines TRBV5-4 with TRBJ2-6; no clear D gene. The V end lost 1 base, the J end lost 0 bases, and 5 bases lay between the germline ends. The CDR3 length is 15 residues. CDR1 SGHNT and CDR2 YYREEE come from the germline V gene (reference sequence). The CDR3 DNA reads TGTGCCAGCAGCTTGAGGACCTCTGGGGCCAACGTCCTGACTTTC. Its translation is CASSLRTSGANVLTF.

The chain carries TRBV28 and TRBJ2-7; D not resolved. V dropped 3 bases and J dropped 2 bases, with 8 bases sitting between them. The germline V gene has CDR1 MDHEN and CDR2 SYDVKM. The CDR3 has 13 amino acids. CDR3 protein: CASSFSAAYEQYF. The CDR3 DNA reads as TGTGCCAGCAGTTTCTCCGCGGCCTACGAGCAGTACTTC. Supplemented by reference TRBV28 and TRBJ2-7, the full variable domain reads DVKVTQSSRYLVKRTGEKVFLECVQDMDHENMFWYRQDPGLGLRLIYFSYDVKMKEKGDIPEGYSVSREKKERFSLILESASTNQTSMYLCASSFSAAYEQYFGPGTRLTVT.

V and J are TRBV9 and TRBJ1-4; D is uncertain. CDR3 size: 14 residues. CDR1 and CDR2 from the germline V gene are SGDLS and YYNGEE. Between the trimmed V and J ends, which lost 0 bases and 8 bases, there was a span of 11 bases. The CDR3 nucleotides read TGTGCCAGCAGCGTAGCTCTTCGTGGGGAAAAACTGTTTTTT. It is translated as CASSVALRGEKLFF. Drawing the rest from reference TRBV9 and TRBJ1-4, the complete variable domain is DSGVTQTPKHLITATGQRVTLRCSPRSGDLSVYWYQQSLDQGLQFLIQYYNGEERAKGNILERFSAQQFPDLHSELNLSSLELGDSALYFCASSVALRGEKLFFGSGTQLSVL.

The chain is built from TRBV2 and TRBJ1-1; TRBD1 might be the D (6 bases). Trimming shortened V by 7 bases and J by 7 bases, and 16 bases separated the two germline ends. Germline CDR1 and CDR2: SNHLY and FYNNEI. This CDR3 spans 13 amino acids. The CDR3 sequence: CASTFYRDGEAFF. In nucleotides, the CDR3 is TGTGCCAGCACTTTCTACAGGGACGGTGAAGCTTTCTTT.

The V and J genes are TRBV5-1 and TRBJ1-2; no firm D call. The CDR3 loop spans 13 amino acids. Germline lookup yields CDR1 SGHRS and CDR2 YFSETQ. Trimming cost V 0 bases and J 6 bases, with 9 bases left between them. CDR3 loop: CASSLGPGNGYTF. CDR3 nucleotide sequence: TGCGCCAGCAGCTTGGGACCGGGAAATGGCTACACCTTC.

This chain joins TRBV30 and TRBJ1-1; 7 positions match TRBD1. This CDR3 is built from 12 residues. Germline values: CDR1 GTSNPN, CDR2 SVGIG (reference sequence). Trimming removed 5 bases from V and 5 bases from J; junction bases left unmatched: 5. In DNA form, the CDR3 reads TGTGCCTGGCAGGGGGTAGGAACTGAAGCTTTCTTT. This encodes CAWQGVGTEAFF.

Concerning this clone: The same CDR3 is also encoded by other DNA sequences in this sample. The V and J genes are TRBV19 and TRBJ1-5; tentative D call: TRBD1 (5 bases). V was pared by 1 base and J by 6 bases, with 13 bases between. Germline CDR1 is LNHDA and CDR2 is SQIVND (reference sequence). The CDR3 covers 15 residues. The CDR3 DNA reads TGTGCCAGTAGTATAGGGGGCGGGCGGGGTCAGCCCCAGCATTTT. Amino acids: CASSIGGGRGQPQHF.

CDR3: CASSPSTRRTEAFF. The CDR3, as DNA: TGTGCCAGCAGCCCCTCGACCAGGCGCACTGAAGCTTTCTTT. The chain employs TRBV5-6 and TRBJ1-1, with D uncertain. V was cut by 4 bases and J by 4 bases, with 14 bases left in between. This CDR3 has 14 residues. The V gene's germline CDR1 is SGHDT and CDR2 YYEEEE.

The chain combines TRBV6-5 with TRBJ1-4; D is undetermined. The CDR3 contains 13 residues. V was pared by 8 bases and J by 2 bases, with 9 bases between. Germline loops: CDR1 MNHEY, CDR2 SVGAGI. This CDR3 reads CASGGSTNEKLFF. The DNA for the CDR3 is TGTGCCAGCGGAGGATCGACTAATGAAAAACTGTTTTTT.

The J gene is TRBJ2-7, the V gene TRBV28; D remains unclear. Germline CDR1 is MDHEN and CDR2 is SYDVKM. This CDR3 has 11 residues. Trimming took off 2 bases at V and 10 bases at J, with 9 bases between the two ends. This CDR3 reads CASSLVGSQYF. The CDR3 DNA reads TGTGCCAGCAGTTTAGTTGGTTCCCAGTACTTC.

This chain links TRBV19 with TRBJ1-5; D not resolved. The CDR3 has 14 residues. V shed 7 bases and J shed 2 bases, with 12 bases lying between them. The germline gives CDR1 LNHDA, CDR2 SQIVND (reference sequence). The CDR3 reads CASTPRAGNQPQHF. In nucleotides, the CDR3 is TGTGCCAGTACCCCCCGGGCAGGCAATCAGCCCCAGCATTTT.

The chain couples TRBV9 to TRBJ1-2, with a tentative D call TRBD1 (5 bases). The CDR3 sequence is 15 residues long. Trimming left V 0 bases short and J 0 bases short, with 9 bases between. Germline V lookup: CDR1 SGDLS, CDR2 YYNGEE. As DNA, the CDR3 is TGTGCCAGCAGCGTAGGGGGCAGCGCTAACTATGGCTACACCTTC. Its translation is CASSVGGSANYGYTF.